This note documents a single TCR beta chain sequence. The antigen remains unidentified. This sample is drawn from a study of T cells expressing NK-cell markers. About the study: In the group of eight sequenced donors, seven were HCMV-seropositive and one was seronegative. Study-wide findings and caveats: Dominance of the CD3+CD56-NKG2C+ fraction by these clonotypes also held in a few donors.

The CDR3 runs 17 residues. Germline assignment: CDR1 PRHDT and CDR2 FYEKMQ (reference sequence). For TCR beta, cDNA was produced by 5'RACE template switching with UMIs. Each CDR3 protein gets one entry in TCRdb, which reprocessed the 5' RACE reads and gives no DNA. The sample shows 300,000 to 500,000 distinct CDR3 sequences, and about 10% sits with its ten largest clones. This chain links TRBV13 with TRBJ2-4; lacking DNA, the TRBD1 call made by TCRdb goes unchecked. The sequence was collected from a woman between 45 and 60 years old in good health. Sequencing was carried out using blood T cells: a sorted CD56 or NKG2C T cell subset, CD4+ or CD8+ T cells, or bulk PBMC T cells (not recorded which). The CDR3 region is CASSDGQGTVPKNIQYF.